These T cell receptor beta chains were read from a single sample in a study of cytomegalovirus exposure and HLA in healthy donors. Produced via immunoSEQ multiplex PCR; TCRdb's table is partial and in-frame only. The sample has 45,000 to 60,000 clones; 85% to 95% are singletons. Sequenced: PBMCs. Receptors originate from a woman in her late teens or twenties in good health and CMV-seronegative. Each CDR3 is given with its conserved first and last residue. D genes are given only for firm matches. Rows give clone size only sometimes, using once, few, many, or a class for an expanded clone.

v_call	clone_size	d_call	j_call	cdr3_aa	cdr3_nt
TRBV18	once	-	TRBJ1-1	CASSPPGGNTEAFF	TGTGCCAGCTCACCACCGGGGGGGAACACTGAAGCTTTCTTT
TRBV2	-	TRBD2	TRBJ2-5	CAIRPGLGSTQYF	TGTGCCATCCGACCGGGACTAGGGTCGACCCAGTACTTC
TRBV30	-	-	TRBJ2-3	CAWSSGPRGLSTDTQYF	TGTGCCTGGAGCTCCGGCCCGCGCGGATTAAGCACAGATACGCAGTATTTT
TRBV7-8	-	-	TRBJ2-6	CVPGSPGANVLTF	TGTGTCCCAGGCTCTCCTGGGGCCAACGTCCTGACTTTC
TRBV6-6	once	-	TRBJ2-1	CASSYHLDQQGNEQFF	TGTGCCAGCAGTTACCATCTAGACCAACAGGGCAATGAGCAGTTCTTC
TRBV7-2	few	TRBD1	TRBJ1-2	CASSLRQGVGYTF	TGTGCCAGCAGCTTACGCCAGGGGGTTGGCTACACCTTC
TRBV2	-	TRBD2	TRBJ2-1	CASSPSRDYSYNEQFF	TGTGCCAGCAGTCCTTCCCGGGACTACTCCTACAATGAGCAGTTCTTC
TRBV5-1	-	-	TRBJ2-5	CASSLVRLTSRETQYF	TGCGCCAGCAGCTTGGTTCGGTTGACTAGTCGGGAGACCCAGTACTTC
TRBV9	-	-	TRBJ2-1	CASSGKGTYNEQFF	TGTGCCAGCAGCGGCAAGGGGACTTACAATGAGCAGTTCTTC
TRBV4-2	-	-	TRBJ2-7	CASSQGVPGVTSYEQYF	TGTGCCAGCAGCCAAGGAGTCCCGGGGGTGACCTCCTACGAGCAGTACTTC
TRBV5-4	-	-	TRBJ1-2	CASSLGGQSYGYTF	TGTGCCAGCAGCTTGGGCGGACAGAGCTATGGCTACACCTTC
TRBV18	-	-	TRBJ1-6	CASSPDTFSVLHF	TGTGCCAGCTCACCAGACACCTTTAGTGTCCTCCACTTT
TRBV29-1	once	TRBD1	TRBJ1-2	CSVVPQFTGAGYTF	TGCAGCGTTGTACCCCAATTTACAGGGGCCGGCTACACCTTC
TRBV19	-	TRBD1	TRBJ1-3	CASTKGGQGALFGNTIYF	TGTGCCAGTACTAAGGGTGGACAGGGGGCGTTATTTGGAAACACCATATATTTT
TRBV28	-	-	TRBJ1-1	CASSLLITGFNEAFF	TGTGCCAGCAGTTTACTAATCACAGGGTTTAATGAAGCTTTCTTT
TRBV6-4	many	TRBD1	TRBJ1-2	CASSDGTGGDGYTF	TGTGCCAGCAGTGACGGGACAGGGGGCGATGGCTACACCTTC
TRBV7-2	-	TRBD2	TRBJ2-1	CASSSGYRGAYNEQFF	TGTGCCAGCAGCAGCGGGTACCGGGGGGCCTACAATGAGCAGTTCTTC
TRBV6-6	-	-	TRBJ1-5	CASSHRLLPQHF	TGTGCCAGCAGTCATCGACTGCTGCCCCAGCATTTT
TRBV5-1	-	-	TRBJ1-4	CASSGAGVGEKLFF	TGCGCCAGCAGCGGTGCAGGGGTGGGGGAAAAACTGTTTTTT
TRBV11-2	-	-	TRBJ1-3	CASSLVASSGNTIYF	TGTGCCAGCAGCTTAGTTGCGAGCTCTGGAAACACCATATATTTT
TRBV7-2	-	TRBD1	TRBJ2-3	CASSSRQGVADTQYF	TGTGCCAGCAGCTCCCGACAGGGTGTGGCAGATACGCAGTATTTT
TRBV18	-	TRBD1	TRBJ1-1	CASSPETGSMNTEAFF	TGTGCCAGCTCACCAGAGACAGGGAGCATGAACACTGAAGCTTTCTTT
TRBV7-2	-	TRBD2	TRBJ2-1	CASSFGTSGYNEQFF	TGTGCCAGCAGCTTCGGGACTAGCGGCTACAATGAGCAGTTCTTC
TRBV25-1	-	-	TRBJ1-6	CASSQTANSPLHF	TGTGCCAGCAGTCAGACAGCTAATTCACCCCTCCACTTT
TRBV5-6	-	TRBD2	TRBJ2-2	CASSQILGLAGVGTGELFF	TGTGCCAGCAGCCAGATTCTGGGACTAGCGGGAGTAGGCACCGGGGAGCTGTTTTTT
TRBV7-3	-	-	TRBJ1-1	CASSPTGMNTEAFF	TGTGCCAGCAGCCCCACAGGCATGAACACTGAAGCTTTCTTT
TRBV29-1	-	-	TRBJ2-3	CSVEYGLGADTQYF	TGCAGCGTTGAGTATGGGCTCGGGGCAGATACGCAGTATTTT
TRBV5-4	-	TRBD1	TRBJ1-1	CASSLPGGMNTEAFF	TGTGCCAGCAGCTTGCCAGGGGGCATGAACACTGAAGCTTTCTTT
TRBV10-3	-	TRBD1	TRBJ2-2	CAISPGTGATGELFF	TGTGCCATCAGCCCCGGGACAGGGGCCACCGGGGAGCTGTTTTTT
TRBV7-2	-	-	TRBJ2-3	CASSPQGLNPTDTQYF	TGTGCCAGCAGCCCCCAGGGACTGAACCCCACAGATACGCAGTATTTT
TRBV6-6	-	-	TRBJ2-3	CASSYPSGTDTQYF	TGTGCCAGCAGTTACCCTAGCGGCACAGATACGCAGTATTTT
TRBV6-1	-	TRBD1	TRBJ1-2	CASSARQGRSNYGYTF	TGTGCCAGCAGTGCCCGACAGGGGCGATCTAACTATGGCTACACCTTC
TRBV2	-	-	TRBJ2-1	CASSPGHDNEQFF	TGTGCCAGCAGTCCGGGACATGACAATGAGCAGTTCTTC
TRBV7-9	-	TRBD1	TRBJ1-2	CASSWRQGRTGYTF	TGTGCCAGCAGCTGGAGACAGGGTCGGACGGGCTACACCTTC
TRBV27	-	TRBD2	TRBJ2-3	CASSLLAGEESTDTQYF	TGTGCCAGCAGTTTACTAGCGGGGGAGGAAAGCACAGATACGCAGTATTTT
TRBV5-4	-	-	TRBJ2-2	CASSLVGLNTGELFF	TGTGCCAGCAGCTTGGTGGGACTTAACACCGGGGAGCTGTTTTTT
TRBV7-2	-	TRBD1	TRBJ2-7	CASSSDRGAQYF	TGTGCCAGCAGCTCCGACAGGGGCGCGCAGTACTTC
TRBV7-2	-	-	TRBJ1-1	CASSLDGEDTEAFF	TGTGCCAGCAGCTTAGACGGGGAAGACACTGAAGCTTTCTTT
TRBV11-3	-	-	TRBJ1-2	CASSLSFNYGYTF	TGTGCCAGCAGCTTATCATTCAACTATGGCTACACCTTC
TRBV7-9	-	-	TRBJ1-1	CASSGVGNTEAFF	TGTGCCAGCTCGGGGGTTGGGAACACTGAAGCTTTCTTT
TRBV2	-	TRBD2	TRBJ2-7	CASIVGLAGGRFHEQYF	TGTGCCAGCATTGTCGGACTAGCGGGGGGGCGATTCCACGAGCAGTACTTC
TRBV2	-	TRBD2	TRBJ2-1	CASSDGRNNEQFF	TGTGCCAGCAGTGACGGGAGGAACAATGAGCAGTTCTTC
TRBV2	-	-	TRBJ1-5	CASSLPYNQAQHF	TGTGCCAGCAGTCTCCCATACAATCAGGCCCAGCATTTT
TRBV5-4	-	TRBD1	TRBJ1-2	CASSLGRQGDYGYTF	TGTGCCAGCAGCTTGGGCCGACAGGGGGACTATGGCTACACCTTC
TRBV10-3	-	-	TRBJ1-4	CAISEQRNEKLFF	TGTGCCATCAGTGAGCAGAGGAATGAAAAACTGTTTTTT
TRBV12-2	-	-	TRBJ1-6	CASRPKGTGNSPLHF	TGTGCAAGTCGCCCCAAAGGGACAGGAAATTCACCCCTCCACTTT
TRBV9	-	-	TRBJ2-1	CASSPDGTTGNEQFF	TGTGCCAGCAGCCCCGACGGAACGACGGGGAATGAGCAGTTCTTC
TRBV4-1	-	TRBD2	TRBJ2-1	CASSQESGTSTYNEQFF	TGCGCCAGCAGCCAAGAATCCGGGACTAGCACATACAATGAGCAGTTCTTC
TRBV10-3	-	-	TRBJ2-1	CAISETSNNEQFF	TGTGCCATCAGTGAGACTAGCAACAATGAGCAGTTCTTC
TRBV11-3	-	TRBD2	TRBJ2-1	CASSARKAGVLVREQFF	TGTGCCAGCAGCGCCCGGAAAGCGGGAGTTCTCGTCCGTGAGCAGTTCTTC
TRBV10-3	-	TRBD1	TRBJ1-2	CAIRISGGPNGYTF	TGTGCCATCCGTATTTCAGGGGGACCGAATGGCTACACCTTC
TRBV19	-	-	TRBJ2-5	CASSIRWQRQETQYF	TGTGCCAGTAGTATACGGTGGCAGCGGCAAGAGACCCAGTACTTC
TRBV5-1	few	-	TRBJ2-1	CASSLRGSEQFF	TGCGCCAGCAGCTTGAGGGGCAGTGAGCAGTTCTTC
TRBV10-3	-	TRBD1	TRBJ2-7	CAISESETGGYEQYF	TGTGCCATCAGTGAGTCGGAGACAGGGGGCTACGAGCAGTACTTC
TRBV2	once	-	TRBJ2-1	CASSDPLAVEQFF	TGTGCCAGCAGTGACCCGCTAGCTGTTGAGCAGTTCTTC
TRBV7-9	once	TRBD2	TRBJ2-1	CASSELAGDSYNEQFF	TGTGCCAGCAGCGAACTAGCGGGTGATTCCTACAATGAGCAGTTCTTC
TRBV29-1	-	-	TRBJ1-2	CSVAGGDNYGYTF	TGCAGCGTTGCGGGGGGCGATAACTATGGCTACACCTTC
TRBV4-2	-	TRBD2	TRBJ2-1	CASSQGLAGGYNEQFF	TGTGCCAGCAGCCAAGGTCTAGCGGGGGGGTACAATGAGCAGTTCTTC
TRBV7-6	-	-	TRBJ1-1	CASSTQPPGSNTEAFF	TGTGCCAGCAGCACCCAGCCCCCAGGGTCTAACACTGAAGCTTTCTTT
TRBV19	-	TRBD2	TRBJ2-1	CASSIEAGVEYNEQFF	TGTGCCAGTAGTATTGAAGCGGGAGTGGAGTACAATGAGCAGTTCTTC